This T cell receptor (beta chain) was sequenced in a study of graft-versus-host responses after intestinal transplantation. The assay was immunoSEQ multiplex PCR, and TCRdb's table has in-frame clones only and misses some. The sample contains some 130,000 clones, approximately 95% of which appear only once. Comment on this clone: Its antigen is unknown.

The starting material was unstimulated CD8+ T cells sorted from spleen or lymph node cells, obtained before intestinal transplant. The TCR sequence derives from a human donor who received an intestinal transplant.

CDR3 in amino acids: CASSFGTGKGQYF. In DNA form, the CDR3 reads TGTGCCAGCAGTTTCGGGACAGGGAAGGGTCAGTACTTC. J is TRBJ2-7 and V is TRBV28; 9 positions agree with TRBD1. After removal of 3 bases from V and 10 bases from J, the junction contained 7 bases not matched to a gene. This CDR3 is 13 amino acids long. Per the germline V gene, CDR1 is MDHEN and CDR2 is SYDVKM.